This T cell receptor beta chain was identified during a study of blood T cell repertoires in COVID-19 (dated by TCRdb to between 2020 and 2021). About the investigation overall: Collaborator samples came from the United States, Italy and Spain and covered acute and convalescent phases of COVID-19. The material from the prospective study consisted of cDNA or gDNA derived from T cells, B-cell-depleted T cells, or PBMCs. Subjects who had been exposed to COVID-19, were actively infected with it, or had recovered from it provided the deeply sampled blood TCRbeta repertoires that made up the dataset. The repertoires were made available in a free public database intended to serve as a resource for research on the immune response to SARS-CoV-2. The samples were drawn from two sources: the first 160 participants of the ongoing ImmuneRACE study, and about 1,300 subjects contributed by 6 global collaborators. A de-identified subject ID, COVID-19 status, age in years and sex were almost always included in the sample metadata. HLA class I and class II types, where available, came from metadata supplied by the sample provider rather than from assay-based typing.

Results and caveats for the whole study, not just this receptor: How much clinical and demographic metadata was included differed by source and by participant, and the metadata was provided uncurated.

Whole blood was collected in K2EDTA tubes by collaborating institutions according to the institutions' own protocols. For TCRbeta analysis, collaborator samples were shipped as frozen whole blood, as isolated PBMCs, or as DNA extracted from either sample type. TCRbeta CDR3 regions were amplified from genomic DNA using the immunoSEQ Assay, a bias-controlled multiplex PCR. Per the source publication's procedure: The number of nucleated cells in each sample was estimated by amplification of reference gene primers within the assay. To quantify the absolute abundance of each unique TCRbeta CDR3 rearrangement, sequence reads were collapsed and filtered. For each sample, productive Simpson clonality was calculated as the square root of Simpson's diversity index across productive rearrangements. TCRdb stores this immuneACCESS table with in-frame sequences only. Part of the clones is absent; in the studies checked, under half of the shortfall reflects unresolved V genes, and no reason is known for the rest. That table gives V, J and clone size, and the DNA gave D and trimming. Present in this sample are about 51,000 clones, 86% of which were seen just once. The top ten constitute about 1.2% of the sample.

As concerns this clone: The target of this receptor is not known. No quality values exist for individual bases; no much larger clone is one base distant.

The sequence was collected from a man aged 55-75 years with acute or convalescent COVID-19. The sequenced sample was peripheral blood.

This receptor has the CDR3 CASSAQETQYF. The nucleotide sequence reads TGTGCCAGCAGCGCGCAAGAGACCCAGTACTTC. In this chain, TRBV11-2 is recombined with TRBJ2-5, with an unclear D gene assignment. Deletion took 5 bases off V and 2 bases off J, with a span of 3 bases between the germline ends. The germline V gene gives CDR1 as SGHAT and CDR2 as FQNNGV. The CDR3 starts with the cysteine, ends with the phenylalanine, and has 11 residues. Only CDR3 DNA remains: 33 bases, in frame from the first base.